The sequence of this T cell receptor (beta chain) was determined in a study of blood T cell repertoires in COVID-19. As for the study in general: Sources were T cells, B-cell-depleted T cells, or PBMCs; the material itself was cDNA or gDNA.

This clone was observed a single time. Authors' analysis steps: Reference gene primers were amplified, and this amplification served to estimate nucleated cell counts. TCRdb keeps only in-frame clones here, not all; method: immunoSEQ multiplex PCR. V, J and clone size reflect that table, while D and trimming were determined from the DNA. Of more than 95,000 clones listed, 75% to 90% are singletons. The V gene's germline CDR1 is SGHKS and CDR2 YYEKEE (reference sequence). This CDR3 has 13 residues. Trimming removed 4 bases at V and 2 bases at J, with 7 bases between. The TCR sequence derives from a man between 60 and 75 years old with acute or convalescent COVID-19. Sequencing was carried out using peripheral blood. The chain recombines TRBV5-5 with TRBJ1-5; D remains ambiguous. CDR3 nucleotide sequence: TGTGCCAGCAGCGGGAGGGGCAATCAGCCCCAGCATTTT. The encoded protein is CASSGRGNQPQHF.